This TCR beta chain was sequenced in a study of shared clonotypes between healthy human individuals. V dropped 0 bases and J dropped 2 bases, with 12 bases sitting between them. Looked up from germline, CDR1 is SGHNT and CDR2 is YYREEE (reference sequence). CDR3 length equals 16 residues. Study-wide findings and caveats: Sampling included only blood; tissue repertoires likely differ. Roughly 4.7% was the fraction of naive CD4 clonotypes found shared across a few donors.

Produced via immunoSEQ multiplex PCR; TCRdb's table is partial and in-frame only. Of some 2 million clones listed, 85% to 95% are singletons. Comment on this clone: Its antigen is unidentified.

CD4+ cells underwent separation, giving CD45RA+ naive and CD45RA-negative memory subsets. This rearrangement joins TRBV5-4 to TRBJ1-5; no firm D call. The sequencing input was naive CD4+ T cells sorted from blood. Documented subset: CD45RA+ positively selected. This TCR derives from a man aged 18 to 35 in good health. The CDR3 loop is CASSLGGEGGNQPQHF. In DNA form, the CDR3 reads TGTGCCAGCAGCTTGGGGGGTGAAGGAGGCAATCAGCCCCAGCATTTT.